The rows below give T cell receptor beta chains drawn from one sample of a study of CD8 T cells in Susac syndrome. MiXCR, applied by TCRdb to the immunoSEQ multiplex PCR reads, yields one record per CDR3 protein. The repertoire has nearly 70,000 distinct CDR3 sequences, over 90% of them found once; the top ten carry over 0.2%. Sequences were obtained from CD8+ T cells from PBMCs. Receptors originate from a human donor in good health. CDR3s include the opening cysteine and the closing phenylalanine or tryptophan.

cdr3_aa cdr3_length v_call
CSVPQGTEQFF 11 TRBV29-1
CASSWAIAGPKDTQYF 16 TRBV5-1
CAYTGVWTGELFF 13 TRBV30
CATRGGEVTDTQYF 14 TRBV7-6
CASSDLPGGHFEQYF 15 TRBV2
CASSVGLVGTSEQYF 15 TRBV6-1
CASSRDTDEAFF 12 TRBV7-9
CASSWDGDNEQFF 13 TRBV19
CASSQAPSLLPPGQLYQETQYF 22 TRBV14
CSVEAGVGYYEQYF 14 TRBV29-1
CASSELASLVRETQYF 16 TRBV25-1
CASSQELRGFNEQYF 15 TRBV3-1
CASSVAGQADGDTQYF 16 TRBV9
CASSYRGGYEQYF 13 TRBV7-6
CASGLGDTQYF 11 TRBV3-1